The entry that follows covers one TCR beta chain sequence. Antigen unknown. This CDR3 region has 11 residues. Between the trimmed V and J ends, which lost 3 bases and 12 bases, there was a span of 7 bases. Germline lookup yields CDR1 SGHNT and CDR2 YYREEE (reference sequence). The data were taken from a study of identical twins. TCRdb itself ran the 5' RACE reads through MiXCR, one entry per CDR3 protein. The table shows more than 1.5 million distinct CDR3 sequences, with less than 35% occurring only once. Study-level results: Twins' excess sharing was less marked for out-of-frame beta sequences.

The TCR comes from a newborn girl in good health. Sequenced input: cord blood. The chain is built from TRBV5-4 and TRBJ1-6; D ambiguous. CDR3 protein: CASSSGGPLHF. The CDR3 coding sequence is TGTGCCAGCAGCTCCGGAGGACCCCTCCACTTT. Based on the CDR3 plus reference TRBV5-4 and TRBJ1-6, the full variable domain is ETGVTQSPTHLIKTRGQQVTLRCSSQSGHNTVSWYQQALGQGPQFIFQYYREEENGRGNFPPRFSGLQFPNYSSELNVNALELDDSALYLCASSSGGPLHFGNGTRLTVT.